This is a list of T cell receptor beta chains from one sample in a study of long-term antiretroviral therapy in people with HIV. Clones were sequenced by immunoSEQ multiplex PCR, and TCRdb holds only the in-frame ones, with some missing. Of 35,000 to 45,000 clones in the sample, over 90% were seen once. The specimen was unsorted PBMCs, collected 4.1 years after starting antiretroviral therapy. These receptors were obtained from a woman aged 50 to 60 with HIV. Both conserved end residues are trimmed from each CDR3. Clone size appears in some rows only: once, few, many, or a class for an expanded clone.

>NA|TRBV5-6|TRBJ1-4
ASSWTGGGKTNEKLF
>NA|TRBV4-1|TRBJ2-7
ASSPRPGSYEQY
>NA|TRBV2|TRBJ1-5
ASIPGDSNQPQH
>NA|TRBV29-1|TRBJ1-1
SVVQGKTEAF
>NA|TRBV7-3|TRBJ1-1
ASSHPAGGRNTEAF
>NA|TRBV2|TRBJ1-1
ASSDFRTGANTEAF
>once|TRBV10-3|TRBJ2-4
AISVLQSPKNIQY
>once|TRBV5-1|TRBJ1-2
ASSLVVSGSYGYT
>NA|TRBV7-2|TRBJ1-3
ASSLVAGVGNTIY
>NA|TRBV7-2|TRBJ2-7
ASSLPASHEQY
>NA|TRBV4-2|TRBJ2-3
ASSQVGGTDTQY
>NA|TRBV2|TRBJ1-6
ASSETQRGWSPLH
>NA|TRBV9|TRBJ2-7
ASSVGGTSSYEQY
>NA|TRBV7-9|TRBJ1-2
ASRGAELGYGYT
>NA|TRBV29-1|TRBJ2-1
SVVGQGNEQF
>NA|TRBV9|TRBJ2-7
ASSATSVEPYEQY
>NA|TRBV10-3|TRBJ1-2
AISDSGAGGYT
>NA|TRBV5-1|TRBJ1-1
ASSLDTLTEAF
>NA|TRBV11-1|TRBJ2-2
ASSLRQSDTGELF
>NA|TRBV7-9|TRBJ2-1
ASSPGLAGGNNEQF
>NA|TRBV29-1|TRBJ1-5
SVGTAYNQPQH
>NA|TRBV7-2|TRBJ2-3
ASSSSGGKDTQY
>NA|TRBV6-5|TRBJ2-7
ASRRGYEQY
>once|TRBV7-3|TRBJ2-5
ASSAGLAGETQY
>few|TRBV6-5|TRBJ2-7
ASSIETGGLYEQY
>NA|TRBV7-2|TRBJ1-2
ASSIGRGGSYGYT
>NA|TRBV5-5|TRBJ2-7
ASSPVWDRRVYEQY
>NA|TRBV5-1|TRBJ2-7
ASSLAGTGVMGEQY
>NA|TRBV11-2|TRBJ2-6
ASSTTGTGANVLT
>NA|TRBV7-8|TRBJ2-7
ASSSGTGYYEQY
>NA|TRBV27|TRBJ1-3
ASSLYNGNTIY
>NA|TRBV18|TRBJ2-5
ASSPQETQETQY